Presented here are 21 T cell receptor beta chains from one specimen sequenced in a study of shared clonotypes between healthy human individuals. Method: immunoSEQ multiplex PCR; TCRdb's copy keeps in-frame clones and lacks some. Among 850,000 to 1,200,000 clones listed, roughly 80% were seen once. Sequenced material: memory CD4+ T cells sorted from blood. The subset: CD45RA-negative fraction. These receptors originate from a man younger than 30 in good health.

The V call is TRBV5-1, the J call TRBJ2-4, with D unclear. Germline values: CDR1 SGHRS, CDR2 YFSETQ. This CDR3 contains 14 residues. Trimming took off 0 bases at V and 10 bases at J, with 14 bases between the two ends. The CDR3: CASSLVETPSIQYF. CDR3 in DNA: TGCGCCAGCAGCTTGGTGGAGACTCCCTCAATTCAGTACTTC.

To note about this clone: One junction end disagrees with the germline gene, perhaps due to a read error. This chain uses TRBV7-7 with TRBJ2-7; possibly TRBD2 for D (6 bases). CDR3 length: 14 amino acids. CDR1 is SSHAT, CDR2 FNYEAQ, per germline (reference sequence). CDR3 DNA sequence: TGTGCTAGCAGCCCCAGCGGGCAGGCCTACGAGCAGTACTTC. Protein sequence: CASSPSGQAYEQYF.

This chain links TRBV11-3 with TRBJ2-4; 9 positions match TRBD1. CDR3 length: 16 amino acids. Germline-derived CDR1 and CDR2 are SGHNT and YENEEA. J was trimmed by 7 bases and V by 4 bases; bases with no gene match: 11. The CDR3 DNA is TGTGCCAGCAGCTCCTCCGGGACAGGGAGTAGTAACATTCAGTACTTC. Translated, it gives CASSSSGTGSSNIQYF.

This rearrangement joins TRBV4-1 to TRBJ2-5; D remains unclear. Germline V gives CDR1 MGHRA, CDR2 YSYEKL. V shed 4 bases and J shed 7 bases, with 13 bases lying between them. The CDR3 is 13 amino acids. The CDR3 nucleotides read TGCGCCAGCAGCCCCACTTCCCGAGGGACCCAGTACTTC. This translates into CASSPTSRGTQYF.

The genes are TRBV5-1 and TRBJ2-7, with 12 bases fitting TRBD1. From germline, CDR1 is SGHRS and CDR2 YFSETQ. The J segment lost 6 bases and the V segment lost 4 bases, leaving 11 bases of the junction unmatched. The length of the CDR3 is 16 residues. In DNA, the CDR3 is TGCGCCAGCAGCGGGACCCGGGACAGGGGGCGTTCCGAGCAGTACTTC. Amino acids: CASSGTRDRGRSEQYF.

The chain employs TRBV28 and TRBJ1-2; 7 bases are a match to TRBD1. Unmatched junction bases numbered 17, after V lost 8 bases and J lost 8 bases. The CDR3 sequence is 15 residues long. Germline CDR1 reads MDHEN; CDR2 reads SYDVKM. The CDR3 sequence is CASLPGTEHGRGYTF. For the CDR3, the DNA is TGTGCCAGCTTACCCGGGACAGAGCACGGGCGGGGCTACACCTTC.

The chain recombines TRBV18 with TRBJ2-6; TRBD2 might be the D (5 bases). Per germline, CDR1 KGHSH and CDR2 LQKENI. The CDR3 runs 20 residues. V lost 2 bases, J lost 1 base, and 21 bases lay in between. CDR3 residues: CASSPTRVLLEESGANVLTF. CDR3 coding DNA: TGTGCCAGCTCACCAACTAGGGTTCTCCTGGAAGAATCTGGGGCCAACGTCCTGACTTTC.

J is TRBJ1-1 and V is TRBV7-9; D uncertain. Trimming stripped 1 base from V and 5 bases from J, with 11 bases between. Germline V gene sequence: CDR1 SEHNR, CDR2 FQNEAQ (reference sequence). The CDR3 has 14 residues. CDR3 sequence: CASSLGQQRTEAFF. CDR3 coding DNA: TGTGCCAGCAGCTTAGGGCAGCAAAGAACTGAAGCTTTCTTT.

This CDR3 is CASSEAPGWSYEQYF. The CDR3 nucleotides read TGTGCCAGCAGTGAAGCGCCAGGATGGTCCTACGAGCAGTACTTC. The gene calls are TRBV6-1 and TRBJ2-7, with D hard to call. Trimming pared 0 bases from V and 1 base from J, leaving 10 bases between. The germline V gene encodes CDR1 MNHNS and CDR2 SASEGT. This CDR3 has 15 residues.

The V call is TRBV6-5, the J call TRBJ1-2; D might be TRBD1 (5 bases). Germline lookup yields CDR1 MNHEY and CDR2 SVGAGI. V was cut by 6 bases and J by 7 bases, with 18 bases left in between. The CDR3 sequence is 14 residues long. CDR3 sequence reads: CASSLGQGWGGYTF. The CDR3 DNA reads as TGTGCCAGCAGCCTCGGGCAGGGATGGGGTGGCTACACCTTC.

CDR3 sequence: CASVQGLAHTGELFF. Here the CDR3 DNA reads TGTGCCAGCGTCCAGGGACTAGCTCACACCGGGGAGCTGTTTTTT. The chain combines TRBV6-1 with TRBJ2-2, with 9 nucleotides matching TRBD2. The CDR3 is made up of 15 amino acids. V was pared by 8 bases and J by 3 bases, with 7 bases of the junction left unmatched. The germline gives CDR1 MNHNS, CDR2 SASEGT.

The table lists this clone with many counts. The V gene is TRBV19, the J gene TRBJ2-5; 9 bases match TRBD2. Looked up from germline, CDR1 is LNHDA and CDR2 is SQIVND (reference sequence). The CDR3 sequence is 15 residues long. The J segment lost 5 bases and the V segment lost 4 bases, leaving 8 bases of the junction unmatched. The CDR3 DNA reads as TGTGCCAGTAGTAGTGGGACTAGCAGAGCGGAGACCCAGTACTTC. Protein: CASSSGTSRAETQYF.

V and J are TRBV6-1 and TRBJ2-7; TRBD2 matches at 9 bases. V shed 7 bases and J 1 base; nucleotides not matched to a gene: 8. The CDR3 consists of 15 residues. Germline V gene sequence: CDR1 MNHNS, CDR2 SASEGT. The CDR3 loop is CASILTSGPSYEQYF. The CDR3 DNA reads as TGTGCCAGCATCTTGACTAGCGGTCCTTCCTACGAGCAGTACTTC.

This chain links TRBV10-3 with TRBJ2-1; D possibly corresponds to TRBD2 (6 bases). The V end lost 0 bases, the J end lost 6 bases, and 15 bases lay between the germline ends. CDR3 size: 16 residues. CDR1 is ENHRY and CDR2 is SYGVKD in the germline V gene. CDR3 residues: CAISESPPGVGNEQFF. For the CDR3, the DNA is TGTGCCATCAGTGAGTCCCCGCCGGGAGTGGGCAATGAGCAGTTCTTC.

V usage is TRBV5-1 and J usage is TRBJ2-2, with D perhaps matching TRBD1 (6 bases). The CDR3 is 16 residues long. V gave up 3 bases and J gave up 7 bases, with 19 bases separating them. The germline V gene has CDR1 SGHRS and CDR2 YFSETQ. The DNA for the CDR3 is TGCGCCAGCAGCTCAACCCCCAGGGGTTCGGGCGGGGAGCTGTTTTTT. Residues: CASSSTPRGSGGELFF.

This clone was observed a few times. This same CDR3 is encoded by further DNA sequences in the sample. The gene calls are TRBV10-3 and TRBJ1-3; D is perhaps TRBD1 (5 bases). With 5 bases removed from V and 4 bases from J, the gap between germline ends came to 9 bases. Germline loops: CDR1 ENHRY, CDR2 SYGVKD. This CDR3 is 13 amino acids long. In DNA, the CDR3 is TGTGCCATCAGTCCAGGGTCGGGAAACACCATATATTTT. Its translation: CAISPGSGNTIYF.

In DNA, the CDR3 is TGTGCCAGCAGCTTAGCGGTGAGAGGAGGTACTGAAGCTTTCTTT. This encodes CASSLAVRGGTEAFF. This sequence joins TRBV11-1 and TRBJ1-1; the D is unclear. Trimming took off 0 bases at V and 5 bases at J, with 13 bases between the two ends. The V gene's germline CDR1 is SGHAT and CDR2 FQDESV (reference sequence). The CDR3 length is 15 residues.

V usage is TRBV5-8 and J usage is TRBJ1-1; D not certain. Germline V gene lookup returns CDR1 SGHTS and CDR2 YDEGEE. This CDR3 comprises 15 residues. Between the trimmed V and J ends, which lost 0 bases and 5 bases, there was a span of 14 bases. CDR3 in amino acids: CASSLEGLLGTEAFF. The CDR3 region has the DNA TGTGCCAGCAGCTTGGAAGGCCTCTTAGGGACTGAAGCTTTCTTT.

CDR3 nucleotides: TGCGCCAGCAGCCAATCCAGCGGGGCACGGACAGATACGCAGTATTTT. Translated: CASSQSSGARTDTQYF. The chain couples TRBV4-1 to TRBJ2-3; 7 bases line up with TRBD2. V was clipped by 2 bases and J by 3 bases; unmatched bases: 8. Per the germline V gene, CDR1 is MGHRA and CDR2 is YSYEKL. This CDR3 is built from 16 residues.

The V and J genes are TRBV2 and TRBJ2-7; D is undetermined. V was trimmed by 4 bases and J by 4 bases, leaving 5 bases between them. This CDR3 has 11 amino acids. Germline CDR1 SNHLY, CDR2 FYNNEI. The CDR3 DNA sequence: TGTGCCAGCAGTGTGGTGTACGAGCAGTACTTC. This translates into CASSVVYEQYF.

This clone was observed a few times. The gene calls are TRBV6-1 and TRBJ2-5; D tentatively reads TRBD1 or TRBD2 (6 bases each). Trimming left V 8 bases short and J 5 bases short, with 18 bases between. In germline, CDR1 is MNHNS, CDR2 SASEGT. The CDR3 runs 14 residues. CDR3 bases: TGTGCCAGCTTCGGGGGCAGGCTAGGGGAGACCCAGTACTTC. This encodes CASFGGRLGETQYF.